Presented here are 24 T cell receptor beta chains from one specimen sequenced in a study of long-term antiretroviral therapy in people with HIV. The assay, immunoSEQ v3.0, was run at survey level. Sequenced by immunoSEQ multiplex PCR; TCRdb stores in-frame clones only, minus some. This sample yields tens of thousands of clones, of which roughly 80% are seen a single time; around 10% belongs to the top ten. The sample was unsorted PBMCs, taken 0.8 years before starting antiretroviral therapy. The source of these receptors is a man aged 18 to 30 with HIV.

The chain employs TRBV5-1 and TRBJ1-3, with unresolved D. The CDR3 length is 13 residues. Germline V CDR1 and CDR2: SGHRS, YFSETQ. Trimming took 7 bases from V and 0 from J, leaving 8 bases between them. The CDR3 loop reads CASRRGSGNTIYF. CDR3 DNA sequence: TGCGCCAGCCGCCGGGGCTCTGGAAACACCATATATTTT. Using reference TRBV5-1 and TRBJ1-3 for the parts outside the CDR3, the full variable domain is KAGVTQTPRYLIKTRGQQVTLSCSPISGHRSVSWYQQTPGQGLQFLFEYFSETQRNKGNFPGRFSGRQFSNSRSEMNVSTLELGDSALYLCASRRGSGNTIYFGEGSWLTVV.

V gene TRBV15 combines with J gene TRBJ2-7; 9 positions agree with TRBD2. Germline V gene lookup returns CDR1 LNHNV and CDR2 YYDKDF (reference sequence). This CDR3 contains 15 residues. Trimming at V came to 3 bases and at J to 4 bases, leaving 7 bases not matched to a gene. The CDR3: CATSSKGTSRYEQYF. The DNA for the CDR3 is TGTGCCACCAGCAGTAAAGGGACTAGCCGGTACGAGCAGTACTTC.

This sequence joins TRBV5-1 and TRBJ2-7; no clear D gene. CDR3 length equals 14 residues. Germline V lookup: CDR1 SGHRS, CDR2 YFSETQ. V lost 0 bases, J lost 4 bases, and 11 bases lay in between. The CDR3 bases are TGCGCCAGCAGCTTGGTACGTCAGAGGTACGAGCAGTACTTC. Its translation is CASSLVRQRYEQYF.

The V and J genes are TRBV19 and TRBJ1-5, with D unresolved. There are 15 residues in the CDR3. Germline lookup yields CDR1 LNHDA and CDR2 SQIVND (reference sequence). V lost 3 bases, J lost 0 bases, and 9 bases lay in between. For the CDR3, the DNA is TGTGCCAGTAGTATGGGATACCCTAGCAATCAGCCCCAGCATTTT. Its translation: CASSMGYPSNQPQHF. The variable domain in full, completed from reference TRBV19 and TRBJ1-5, reads DGGITQSPKYLFRKEGQNVTLSCEQNLNHDAMYWYRQDPGQGLRLIYYSQIVNDFQKGDIAEGYSVSREKKESFPLTVTSAQKNPTAFYLCASSMGYPSNQPQHFGDGTRLSIL.

This chain links TRBV5-8 with TRBJ2-7; 7 bases fit TRBD1. Germline V gene lookup returns CDR1 SGHTS and CDR2 YDEGEE. The CDR3 sequence is 14 residues long. Trimming at V came to 4 bases and at J to 0 bases, leaving 4 bases not matched to a gene. CDR3 in amino acids: CASSPGTVSYEQYF. The CDR3 DNA follows: TGTGCCAGCAGCCCAGGGACAGTCTCCTACGAGCAGTACTTC.

J is TRBJ2-5 and V is TRBV30; no firm D call. The CDR3 runs to 13 residues. V lost 3 bases and J lost 2, with 10 bases in between. The germline gives CDR1 GTSNPN, CDR2 SVGIG (reference sequence). The CDR3 sequence is CAWRGFGQETQYF. DNA for the CDR3: TGTGCCTGGAGGGGGTTTGGACAAGAGACCCAGTACTTC.

This clone was seen a handful of times. In DNA, the CDR3 is TGTGCCAGCGCTAACAATGAGCAGTTCTTC. It yields the protein CASANNEQFF. The chain combines TRBV4-2 with TRBJ2-1; no definite D call. The CDR3 has 10 amino acids. Germline CDR1 is LGHNA and CDR2 is YNFKEQ. The V end lost 8 bases, the J end lost 5 bases, and 4 bases lay between the germline ends.

The V gene is TRBV4-1, the J gene TRBJ2-5; D possibly uses TRBD1 or TRBD2 (5 bases each). The CDR3 covers 16 residues. CDR1 and CDR2 (germline): MGHRA, YSYEKL. V dropped 1 base and J dropped 4 bases, with 16 bases sitting between them. CDR3 residues: CASSQGVGPLRETQYF. DNA of the CDR3: TGCGCCAGCAGCCAAGGGGTGGGACCCTTGCGAGAGACCCAGTACTTC.

The chain combines TRBV7-9 with TRBJ2-5; no clear D gene. V dropped 5 bases and J dropped 4 bases, with 14 bases sitting between them. CDR3 length equals 14 residues. Germline lookup yields CDR1 SEHNR and CDR2 FQNEAQ (reference sequence). Here the CDR3 DNA reads TGTGCCAGCAGCCCCGTAGGTGTGGGAGAGACCCAGTACTTC. It yields the protein CASSPVGVGETQYF. The full variable domain, with the rest looked up from reference TRBV7-9 and TRBJ2-5, is DTGVSQNPRHKITKRGQNVTFRCDPISEHNRLYWYRQTLGQGPEFLTYFQNEAQLEKSRLLSDRFSAERPKGSFSTLEIQRTEQGDSAMYLCASSPVGVGETQYFGPGTRLLVL.

With respect to this clone: Distinct nucleotide sequences in the sample also encode this CDR3. The rearrangement joins TRBV18 to TRBJ2-1; no definite D call. This CDR3 region has 12 residues. V lost 3 bases to trimming and J lost 7 bases, with 7 bases between them. Germline-derived CDR1 and CDR2 are KGHSH and LQKENI. CDR3 in DNA: TGTGCCAGCTCACCCCCTCTAAATGAGCAGTTCTTC. Translating gives CASSPPLNEQFF.

The V and J genes are TRBV6-1 and TRBJ2-1; tentative D call: TRBD2 (6 bases). V gave up 5 bases and J gave up 14 bases, with 13 bases separating them. Germline V gene lookup returns CDR1 MNHNS and CDR2 SASEGT. CDR3 length: 11 amino acids. CDR3 nucleotides: TGTGCCAGCAGTAACCCGGGACTGGAGTTCTTC. This encodes CASSNPGLEFF.

The V call is TRBV19, the J call TRBJ1-2; 8 bases are shared with TRBD1. The CDR3 is made up of 14 amino acids. The J segment lost 7 bases and the V segment lost 6 bases, leaving 10 bases of the junction unmatched. CDR1 is LNHDA and CDR2 is SQIVND in the germline V gene (reference sequence). DNA of the CDR3: TGTGCCAGTAGGCCGGCAGGGGGCGATCGTGGCTACACCTTC. Translated: CASRPAGGDRGYTF.

The rearrangement uses TRBV30 and TRBJ1-4; D may be TRBD1 (5 bases). Trimming removed 5 bases at V and 0 bases at J, with 7 bases between. Germline CDR1 GTSNPN, CDR2 SVGIG (reference sequence). The CDR3 is made up of 13 amino acids. The CDR3 DNA sequence: TGTGCCTGGGGGGGGTCAACTAATGAAAAACTGTTTTTT. This codes for CAWGGSTNEKLFF.

The chain joins TRBV18 to TRBJ2-1; 8 bases match TRBD2. The CDR3 spans 15 residues. The V gene's germline CDR1 is KGHSH and CDR2 LQKENI. V shed 3 bases and J 6 bases; nucleotides not matched to a gene: 7. CDR3 protein: CASSPMRGVPNEQFF. The CDR3, as DNA: TGTGCCAGCTCACCGATGCGGGGGGTCCCCAATGAGCAGTTCTTC.

The chain combines TRBV7-9 with TRBJ1-4; D unclear. Germline loops: CDR1 SEHNR, CDR2 FQNEAQ (reference sequence). The germline V and J ends were trimmed by 4 bases and 6 bases, with 6 bases remaining between them. The CDR3 has 12 amino acids. The CDR3 is CASSSQDEKLFF. The CDR3 DNA reads as TGTGCCAGCAGCTCCCAAGATGAAAAACTGTTTTTT.

This clone has just one count. V and J are TRBV19 and TRBJ2-4; 9 bases align to TRBD1. The V and J ends lost 5 bases and 4 bases, in that order; junction bases with no gene match: 3. This CDR3 has 14 residues. CDR1 and CDR2 (germline): LNHDA, SQIVND (reference sequence). The CDR3 protein is CASSLTGGKNIQYF. DNA of the CDR3: TGTGCCAGTAGTTTGACAGGGGGAAAAAACATTCAGTACTTC.

The gene calls are TRBV7-8 and TRBJ2-7; maybe TRBD2 (6 bases). The germline gives CDR1 SGHVS, CDR2 FQNEAQ. V lost 7 bases, J lost 0 bases, and 16 bases lay in between. CDR3 size: 15 residues. The CDR3: CASNTRGAYSYEQYF. As DNA, the CDR3 is TGTGCCAGCAATACCCGCGGGGCATACTCCTACGAGCAGTACTTC.

The chain recombines TRBV5-1 with TRBJ2-3; D call uncertain. This CDR3 contains 14 residues. The germline V gene has CDR1 SGHRS and CDR2 YFSETQ. V was trimmed by 4 bases and J by 8 bases, leaving 17 bases between them. The CDR3 region is CASSPGLEAGTQYF. The CDR3 nucleotides are TGCGCCAGCAGCCCAGGTCTCGAGGCTGGTACGCAGTATTTT.

The chain couples TRBV9 to TRBJ2-6; the match to TRBD2 covers 9 bases. V shed 5 bases and J 4 bases; nucleotides not matched to a gene: 13. Germline CDR1 and CDR2: SGDLS and YYNGEE. The CDR3 length is 18 residues. The CDR3 DNA sequence: TGTGCCAGCAGGGACGCGGGAGGGCCAGTTTCGGGGGCCAACGTCCTGACTTTC. Its protein product is CASRDAGGPVSGANVLTF.

The chain combines TRBV18 with TRBJ1-1, with no clear D. V lost 0 bases to trimming and J lost 3 bases, with 11 bases between them. In germline, CDR1 is KGHSH, CDR2 LQKENI. The CDR3 is 15 residues long. CDR3 nucleotide sequence: TGTGCCAGCTCACCACCACGGGAGGTGGACACTGAAGCTTTCTTT. Amino acid sequence: CASSPPREVDTEAFF.

This chain uses TRBV7-2 with TRBJ2-1, with 8 bases aligning to TRBD1. V gave up 1 base and J gave up 6 bases; unmatched junction bases: 5. The CDR3 is 15 amino acids. From germline, CDR1 is SGHTA and CDR2 FQGNSA. CDR3 coding DNA: TGTGCCAGCAGCTTAGGGGACAGGCCCTCCAATGAGCAGTTCTTC. Amino acids: CASSLGDRPSNEQFF.

This clone was seen once. The chain has TRBV28 and TRBJ2-7; perhaps TRBD2 as D (5 bases). Trimming removed 1 base at V and 3 bases at J, with 10 bases between. Looked up from germline, CDR1 is MDHEN and CDR2 is SYDVKM. The CDR3 runs to 14 residues. CDR3: CASSLFTGYYEQYF. Here the CDR3 DNA reads TGTGCCAGCAGTTTATTCACGGGATACTACGAGCAGTACTTC.

This clone has only a few counts. V usage is TRBV4-2 and J usage is TRBJ1-2; perhaps TRBD1 as D (6 bases). The germline V gene encodes CDR1 LGHNA and CDR2 YNFKEQ. The CDR3 length is 15 residues. V was cut by 0 bases and J by 7 bases, with 15 bases left in between. The CDR3, as DNA: TGTGCCAGCAGCCAAGATCGGGGTGGGGGCGGTGGCTACACCTTC. Translating it yields CASSQDRGGGGGYTF.

As DNA, the CDR3 is TGTGCCAGCAGCTTCGGACTAGCGGGACTCAATGAGCAGTTCTTC. Its protein product is CASSFGLAGLNEQFF. V gene TRBV6-5 combines with J gene TRBJ2-1, with 12 bases that match TRBD2. The J segment lost 6 bases and the V segment lost 6 bases, leaving 6 bases of the junction unmatched. The germline gives CDR1 MNHEY, CDR2 SVGAGI. The CDR3 totals 15 residues.